The sequence of this T cell receptor beta chain was determined in a study of blood T cell repertoires in COVID-19. Study information: Collection of acute and convalescent COVID-19 samples took place in the United States, Italy and Spain. PBMCs, B-cell-depleted T cells, or T cells were the source of the cDNA or gDNA that made up the material.

Authors' analysis steps: From reference gene primer amplification, estimates of nucleated cell counts were derived. Sequencing was performed with immunoSEQ multiplex PCR; in TCRdb, only in-frame clones are kept and a portion is missing. Clone size and the V and J calls come from that table; the DNA yielded D and trimming. The sample lists 75,000 to 100,000 clones, roughly 89% occurring once. V was shortened by 4 bases and J by 5 bases, with 17 bases between the two germline ends. The germline CDR1 and CDR2 sequences are KGHSY and FQNENV. The CDR3 covers 15 residues. The genes are TRBV16 and TRBJ1-2; D is undetermined. The TCR originated in a man between 60 and 75 years old with acute or convalescent COVID-19. Sequencing was performed on peripheral blood. DNA of the CDR3: TGTGCCAGCAGCCTGTACGTGTCGGGTCCATATGGCTACACCTTC. Its protein product is CASSLYVSGPYGYTF.